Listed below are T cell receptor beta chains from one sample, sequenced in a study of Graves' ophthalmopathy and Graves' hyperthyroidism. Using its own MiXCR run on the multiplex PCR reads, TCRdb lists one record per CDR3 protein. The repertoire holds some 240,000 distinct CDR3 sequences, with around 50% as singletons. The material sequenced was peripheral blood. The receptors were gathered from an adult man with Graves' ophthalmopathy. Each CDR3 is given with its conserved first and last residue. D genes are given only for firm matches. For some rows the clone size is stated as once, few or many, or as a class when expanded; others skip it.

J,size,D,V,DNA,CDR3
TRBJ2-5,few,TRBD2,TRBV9,TGTGCCAGCAGCGTAGCGGGCGGGAGACAAGAGACCCAGTACTTC,CASSVAGGRQETQYF
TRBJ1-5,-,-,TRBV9,TGTGCCAGCAGCGTAACTGATAGCAATCAGCCCCAGCATTTT,CASSVTDSNQPQHF
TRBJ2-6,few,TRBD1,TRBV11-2,TGTGCCAGCAGCCCGGGACAGGGGCGCCCTGGGGCCAACGTCCTGACTTTC,CASSPGQGRPGANVLTF
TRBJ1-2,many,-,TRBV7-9,TGTGCCAGCAGCGTACAACAGGGAGATGGCTACACCTTC,CASSVQQGDGYTF
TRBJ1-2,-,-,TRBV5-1,TGCGCCAGCAGCTCGGAGGTGGGGATCGATGGCTACACCTTC,CASSSEVGIDGYTF
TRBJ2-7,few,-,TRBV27,TGTGCCAGCAGTCCAGAGGGGTATTACGAGCAGTACTTC,CASSPEGYYEQYF
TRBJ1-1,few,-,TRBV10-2,TGCGCCAGCAGTAAGGATAGGGGGACTGAAGCTTTCTTT,CASSKDRGTEAFF
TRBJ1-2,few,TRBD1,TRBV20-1,TGCAGTGCTAGACCTGGACAGGGGGAAAGTGGCTACACCTTC,CSARPGQGESGYTF
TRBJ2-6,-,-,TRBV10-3,TGTGCCATCAGTGAGGGGGGGGGCGCTTCTGGGGCCAACGTCCTGACTTTC,CAISEGGGASGANVLTF
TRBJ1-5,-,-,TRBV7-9,TGCGCCAGCAGCCACGTTTCCGGGACGCCAAATCAGCCCCAGCATTTT,CASSHVSGTPNQPQHF
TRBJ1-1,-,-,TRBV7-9,TGTGCCAGCAGCTTGCACGCCCTCGGGACGGGCACTGAAGCTTTCTTT,CASSLHALGTGTEAFF
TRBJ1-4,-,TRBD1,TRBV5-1,TGCGCCAGCGGTCGGGGGACAGGGGATGAAAAACTGTTTTTT,CASGRGTGDEKLFF
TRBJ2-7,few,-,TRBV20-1,TGCAGTGCTAGAGATCGGGCGGGGTCGGGCGAGCAGTACTTC,CSARDRAGSGEQYF
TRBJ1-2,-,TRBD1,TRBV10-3,TGTGCCATCAGTGATTTAGGGACAGGGGTGGATGGCTACACCTTC,CAISDLGTGVDGYTF
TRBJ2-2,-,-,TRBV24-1,TGTGCCACCAGTGACCTCGAGGGCAGGGAGCTGTTTTTT,CATSDLEGRELFF
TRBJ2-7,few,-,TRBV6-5,TGTGCCAGCAGTGAAAATCTTGGCCTTTACGAGCAGTACTTC,CASSENLGLYEQYF
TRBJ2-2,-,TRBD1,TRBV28,TGTGCCAGCAGTTTAGCCACAGGGGGCAACGGGGAGCTGTTTTTT,CASSLATGGNGELFF
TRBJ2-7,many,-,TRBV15,TGTGCCACCAGCAGAGAACGCACAGACTACGAGCAGTACTTC,CATSRERTDYEQYF
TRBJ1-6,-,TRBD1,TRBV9,TGTGCCAGCAGCCCAGGACAGGGAGGGAATCCACCCCTCCACTTT,CASSPGQGGNPPLHF
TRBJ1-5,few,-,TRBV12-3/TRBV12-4,TGTGCCAGCAGAAGTAGCAGCAATCAGCCCCAGCATTTT,CASRSSSNQPQHF
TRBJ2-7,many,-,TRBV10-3,TGTGCCATCAGTGGTCCGGACTACGAGCAGTACTTC,CAISGPDYEQYF
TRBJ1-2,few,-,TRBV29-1,TGCAGCGTTCCGGACCACTATGGCTACACCTTC,CSVPDHYGYTF
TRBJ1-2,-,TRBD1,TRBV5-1,TGCGCCAGCAGCACGGGACAGGGAGGTTATGGCTACACCTTC,CASSTGQGGYGYTF
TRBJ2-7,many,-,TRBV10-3,TGTGCCATCAGTGAGTCGCTGGCTAGCGACGAGCAGTACTTC,CAISESLASDEQYF